This T cell receptor (beta chain) was sequenced in a study of CD8 T cells in Susac syndrome. Per the germline V gene, CDR1 is MNHEY and CDR2 is SVGAGI. This CDR3 is built from 14 residues. Trimming left V 0 bases short and J 1 base short, with 6 bases between. FACS was used to enrich TEMRA cells, whereas the CD8+ and CD4+ T cells were obtained by negative isolation. Random hexamers were used to reverse transcribe the RNA input (about 0.45 to 1 ug). Amplification of TCR beta CDR3 across 54 Vbeta and 13 Jbeta was performed with immunoSEQ multiplex PCR. TCRdb re-analysed the immunoSEQ multiplex PCR reads in MiXCR, keeping a single row per CDR3 protein. Of about 160,000 distinct CDR3 sequences in the sample, 94% are singletons; the top ten hold about 0.095%.

J is TRBJ1-2 and V is TRBV6-5; D unclear. The receptor's source is a human donor with multiple sclerosis. The sequenced sample consisted of CD4+ T cells from PBMCs. CDR3 DNA sequence: TGTGCCAGCAGTTACTCGCGGGGTAACTATGGCTACACCTTC. Its protein is CASSYSRGNYGYTF.